A single sample gave rise to the 29 T cell receptor beta chains below, sequenced in a study of OX40 agonist ivuxolimab in advanced cancers. Assay: immunoSEQ multiplex PCR; the TCRdb copy retains only in-frame clones and omits some. The data contain tens of thousands of clones, 85% to 90% of them singletons. This specimen was CD4+ or CD8+ T cells sorted from blood, taken in a trial of the OX40 agonist ivuxolimab. These receptors came from an adult with an advanced solid tumor such as melanoma, head and neck, liver or kidney cancer.

The J gene is TRBJ2-1, the V gene TRBV6-1; 7 bases align to TRBD2. The CDR3 has 16 amino acids. V lost 3 bases to trimming and J lost 2 bases; unmatched junction nucleotides: 7. Germline V gene data show CDR1 as MNHNS and CDR2 as SASEGT. CDR3 nucleotides: TGTGCCAGCAGTGAGAGGGAGGGGCCCCCCTACAATGAGCAGTTCTTC. This encodes CASSEREGPPYNEQFF.

V is TRBV21-1 and J is TRBJ2-5. TRBV21-1 is a pseudogene segment. CDR3 size: 15 residues. The CDR3 loop reads CASSKGKTEQETQYF. CDR3 bases: TGTGCCAGCAGCAAAGGGAAGACCGAACAAGAGACCCAGTACTTC.

The rearrangement links TRBV19 to TRBJ2-3; D might be TRBD1 (6 bases). CDR1 LNHDA and CDR2 SQIVND come from the germline V gene (reference sequence). The length of the CDR3 is 15 residues. Trimming left V 6 bases short and J 1 base short, with 14 bases between. CDR3 protein: CASRNPGAGTDTQYF. The CDR3 nucleotides are TGTGCCAGTAGGAACCCAGGGGCGGGCACAGATACGCAGTATTTT. The entire variable domain, with the rest obtained from reference TRBV19 and TRBJ2-3, is as follows: DGGITQSPKYLFRKEGQNVTLSCEQNLNHDAMYWYRQDPGQGLRLIYYSQIVNDFQKGDIAEGYSVSREKKESFPLTVTSAQKNPTAFYLCASRNPGAGTDTQYFGPGTRLTVL.

The V gene is TRBV7-6, the J gene TRBJ1-2; 12 bases align to TRBD1. CDR1 and CDR2 from the germline V gene are SGHVS and FNYEAQ. CDR3 length: 15 residues. J lost 7 bases, V lost 1 base, and 4 bases had no gene match. CDR3 amino acids: CASSLGGQGAGGYTF. The CDR3 DNA sequence: TGTGCCAGCAGCTTAGGGGGACAGGGGGCTGGTGGCTACACCTTC. The full variable domain, completed using reference TRBV7-6 and TRBJ1-2, is GAGVSQSPRYKVTKRGQDVALRCDPISGHVSLYWYRQALGQGPEFLTYFNYEAQQDKSGLPNDRFSAERPEGSISTLTIQRTEQRDSAMYRCASSLGGQGAGGYTFGSGTRLTVV.

The genes are TRBV6-1 and TRBJ1-1; maybe TRBD1 (5 bases). Germline CDR1 MNHNS, CDR2 SASEGT. The CDR3 extends over 14 amino acids. Trimming took off 5 bases at V and 1 base at J, with 11 bases between the two ends. CDR3 residues: CASSTGASNTEAFF. CDR3 nucleotides: TGTGCCAGCAGTACTGGGGCATCGAACACTGAAGCTTTCTTT.

The rearrangement uses TRBV28 and TRBJ2-3; D not certain. V shed 5 bases and J shed 1 base, with 10 bases lying between them. Germline V gene sequence: CDR1 MDHEN, CDR2 SYDVKM. The CDR3 runs 14 residues. The CDR3 region has the DNA TGTGCCAGCAGTCTACAGCGCCGCACAGATACGCAGTATTTT. It translates to CASSLQRRTDTQYF.

This clone appeared once. This chain connects TRBV19 to TRBJ2-5, with D possibly TRBD1 on 6 matching bases. The CDR3 has 16 amino acids. CDR1 LNHDA and CDR2 SQIVND come from the germline V gene (reference sequence). The ends were cut back, 5 bases at V and 2 bases at J, with 18 bases in the middle. CDR3 protein: CASSPQDSTFQETQYF. CDR3 coding DNA: TGTGCCAGTAGTCCTCAGGACAGTACCTTTCAAGAGACCCAGTACTTC.

The V and J genes are TRBV5-1 and TRBJ2-1, with TRBD2 as a possible D gene (5 bases). V was pared by 0 bases and J by 0 bases, with 7 bases between. Germline lookup yields CDR1 SGHRS and CDR2 YFSETQ. The CDR3 loop spans 15 amino acids. The CDR3 region has the DNA TGCGCCAGCAGCTTGGTGAGCGGCTCCTACAATGAGCAGTTCTTC. Translation gives CASSLVSGSYNEQFF.

In this sample, this clone turned up once. CDR3 region: CASSVSRVGGTDTQYF. CDR3 sequence (DNA): TGTGCCAGCAGTGTGTCCAGGGTAGGGGGCACAGATACGCAGTATTTT. The chain combines TRBV6-1 with TRBJ2-3; perhaps TRBD1 as D (5 bases). V gave up 4 bases and J gave up 1 base, with 15 bases separating them. The CDR3 spans 16 residues. Germline CDR1 reads MNHNS; CDR2 reads SASEGT.

This sequence joins TRBV7-8 and TRBJ1-4; no clear D gene. CDR1 and CDR2 (germline): SGHVS, FQNEAQ. The CDR3 has 15 residues. Trimming took 1 base from V and 5 from J, leaving 11 bases between them. The CDR3 reads CASSLVAALNEKLFF. The CDR3 DNA sequence: TGTGCCAGCAGCTTAGTTGCAGCGCTAAATGAAAAACTGTTTTTT.

The rearrangement uses TRBV6-1 and TRBJ1-2; D remains unclear. Trimming pared 5 bases from V and 4 bases from J, leaving 14 bases between. The CDR3 has 14 amino acids. The germline V gene has CDR1 MNHNS and CDR2 SASEGT. The CDR3 reads CASSSNRFSYGYTF. In nucleotides, the CDR3 is TGTGCCAGCAGTTCCAATCGCTTCTCCTATGGCTACACCTTC.

The table lists this clone with a count of one. The chain uses TRBV27 and TRBJ1-2; a weak D match, TRBD1 (6 bases). Germline CDR1 is MNHEY and CDR2 is SMNVEV (reference sequence). Trimming took off 7 bases at V and 4 bases at J, with 22 bases between the two ends. The CDR3 contains 16 residues. CDR3 sequence (DNA): TGTGCCAGCACTCCAGGGTTAAGGACAGCAAGCTATGGCTACACCTTC. Amino acid sequence: CASTPGLRTASYGYTF.

V usage is TRBV28 and J usage is TRBJ1-5; D remains unclear. The germline V gene has CDR1 MDHEN and CDR2 SYDVKM. This CDR3 is 17 amino acids long. The V end lost 3 bases, the J end lost 0 bases, and 15 bases lay between the germline ends. The CDR3 region is CASSFRAFGYSNQPQHF. The CDR3 region has the DNA TGTGCCAGCAGTTTCCGGGCCTTTGGGTATAGCAATCAGCCCCAGCATTTT. Full variable domain (missing parts from reference TRBV28 and TRBJ1-5): DVKVTQSSRYLVKRTGEKVFLECVQDMDHENMFWYRQDPGLGLRLIYFSYDVKMKEKGDIPEGYSVSREKKERFSLILESASTNQTSMYLCASSFRAFGYSNQPQHFGDGTRLSIL.

The DNA of the CDR3 is TGTGCCAGCAGCGAGGCGGGACAGGGCTACAATGAGCAGTTCTTC. Translating it yields CASSEAGQGYNEQFF. V is TRBV9 and J is TRBJ2-1, with 9 bases identical to TRBD1. CDR1 is SGDLS, CDR2 YYNGEE, per germline. This CDR3 comprises 15 residues. V lost 3 bases and J lost 3; bases outside the gene matches: 4.

As to this clone: Mismatch with germline at one junction end may stem from a read error. The J gene is TRBJ1-1, the V gene TRBV7-9; possibly TRBD1 for D (6 bases). This CDR3 contains 12 residues. Germline lookup yields CDR1 SEHNR and CDR2 FQNEAQ (reference sequence). CDR3 DNA sequence: TGTGCCAGCAACTTACCAGGGGCTGAAGCTTTCTTT. Amino acids: CASNLPGAEAFF.

This chain uses TRBV18 with TRBJ2-5; a possible D gene is TRBD2 (5 bases). The CDR3 sequence is 14 residues long. CDR1 and CDR2 from the germline V gene are KGHSH and LQKENI. Trimming shortened V by 3 bases and J by 11 bases, and 19 bases separated the two germline ends. The chain's CDR3 is CASSPEQLIGEQYF. Here the CDR3 DNA reads TGTGCCAGCTCACCGGAACAATTGATTGGGGAGCAGTACTTC.

The CDR3 sequence: CASSYSGTYEQYV. The CDR3 DNA reads as TGTGCCAGCAGTTACTCGGGGACCTACGAGCAGTACGTC. The rearrangement links TRBV6-6 to TRBJ2-7; D ambiguous. The CDR3 totals 13 residues. Germline V gene sequence: CDR1 MNHNY, CDR2 SVGAGI (reference sequence). V lost 0 bases and J lost 2, with 5 bases in between.

The V and J genes are TRBV7-2 and TRBJ2-3; the D gene is possibly TRBD2 (6 bases). This CDR3 has 16 residues. Germline V gene data show CDR1 as SGHTA and CDR2 as FQGNSA. Deletions cut 5 bases from V and 2 bases from J, with 17 bases between. CDR3 DNA sequence: TGTGCCAGCAGCGCCAAGCGGGCCGGGTACACAGATACGCAGTATTTT. Translating it yields CASSAKRAGYTDTQYF.

The chain couples TRBV5-8 to TRBJ1-2; tentative D call: TRBD1 (5 bases). Germline CDR1 reads SGHTS; CDR2 reads YDEGEE. Trimming took 0 bases from V and 2 from J, leaving 14 bases between them. This CDR3 has 16 residues. The CDR3 here is CASSLAGAGKNYGYTF. The DNA for the CDR3 is TGTGCCAGCAGCTTGGCCGGGGCAGGGAAAAACTATGGCTACACCTTC.

DNA for the CDR3: TGTGCCAGCAGCCGAGGAGGATTAGAAAACGGGGAGCTGTTTTTT. It is translated as CASSRGGLENGELFF. This chain connects TRBV7-9 to TRBJ2-2; the D gene is possibly TRBD2 (5 bases). CDR3 length equals 15 residues. V was trimmed by 5 bases and J by 7 bases, leaving 17 bases between them. From germline, CDR1 is SEHNR and CDR2 FQNEAQ (reference sequence).

The J gene is TRBJ2-3, the V gene TRBV9; D is perhaps TRBD1 or TRBD2 (5 bases each). This CDR3 has 15 amino acids. The ends were cut back, 4 bases at V and 2 bases at J, with 14 bases in the middle. Germline CDR1 SGDLS, CDR2 YYNGEE. CDR3 region: CASSPRDGLTDTQYF. CDR3 in DNA: TGTGCCAGCAGCCCCCGGGACGGGCTCACAGATACGCAGTATTTT.

The table lists this clone with a few counts. This chain uses TRBV7-2 with TRBJ2-7; 11 nucleotides agree with TRBD2. Germline CDR1 is SGHTA and CDR2 is FQGNSA. J gave up 2 bases and V 5 bases, and 17 bases lay outside the gene matches. The CDR3 is 19 residues long. The CDR3 protein is CASSRRTSGRLGEPYEQYF. The CDR3 DNA follows: TGTGCCAGCAGCCGACGCACTAGCGGGAGATTGGGCGAACCCTACGAGCAGTACTTC.

This sequence joins TRBV28 and TRBJ1-5; 10 nucleotides agree with TRBD1. CDR1 and CDR2 from the germline V gene are MDHEN and SYDVKM. Trimming cost V 8 bases and J 7 bases; bases outside gene matches: 11. The CDR3 has 15 amino acids. Written as DNA, the CDR3 is TGTGCCAGCCTCTTCGGGACAGGGGCAGGCCAGCCCCAGCATTTT. Its translation is CASLFGTGAGQPQHF.

The rearrangement joins TRBV6-5 to TRBJ1-6; TRBD1 matches at 8 bases. Per the germline V gene, CDR1 is MNHEY and CDR2 is SVGAGI. The CDR3 length is 16 residues. V shed 0 bases, J shed 8 bases, and the junction held 6 bases outside the gene matches. The CDR3 DNA is TGTGCCAGCAGTTACTCCGGCAGGGGGCCCGATTCACCCCTCCACTTT. This encodes CASSYSGRGPDSPLHF.

A note on this clone: The same CDR3 is also encoded by other DNA sequences in this sample. This sequence joins TRBV20-1 and TRBJ2-3; D call uncertain. Trimming took 6 bases from V and 4 from J, leaving 8 bases between them. The CDR3 loop spans 11 amino acids. CDR1 DFQATT and CDR2 SNEGSKA come from the germline V gene (reference sequence). CDR3 DNA sequence: TGCAGTGCATCCTCGGCAGATACGCAGTATTTT. The encoded protein is CSASSADTQYF.

The chain uses TRBV18 and TRBJ2-5; D uncertain. V lost 3 bases and J lost 8, with 19 bases in between. The CDR3 is 15 amino acids. Germline V gene lookup returns CDR1 KGHSH and CDR2 LQKENI. Here the CDR3 reads CASSPEVTARGTQYF. Here the CDR3 DNA reads TGTGCCAGCTCACCTGAGGTTACAGCCCGAGGCACCCAGTACTTC.

The chain links TRBV4-3 to TRBJ2-3, with D perhaps matching TRBD2 (6 bases). V gave up 1 base and J gave up 0 bases, with 17 bases separating them. Germline CDR1 is LGHNA and CDR2 is YSLEER. CDR3 length equals 18 residues. The CDR3 protein is CASSQGRLTGASTDTQYF. DNA of the CDR3: TGCGCCAGCAGCCAAGGACGGTTGACGGGAGCTAGCACAGATACGCAGTATTTT.

The CDR3 coding sequence is TGTGCCAGCAGCTTACAAAGCTCCTACGAGCAGTACGTC. Translated, it gives CASSLQSSYEQYV. The gene calls are TRBV7-6 and TRBJ2-7; unclear D gene. V gave up 2 bases and J gave up 0 bases, with 5 bases separating them. The CDR3 extends over 13 amino acids. CDR1 SGHVS and CDR2 FNYEAQ come from the germline V gene.

This chain connects TRBV5-4 to TRBJ1-6; possible D gene TRBD1, 6 bases. Trimming took off 0 bases at V and 6 bases at J, with 13 bases between the two ends. The CDR3 contains 16 residues. Germline CDR1 SGHNT, CDR2 YYREEE (reference sequence). The CDR3 region is CASSLEGRGGNSPLHF. The CDR3 region has the DNA TGTGCCAGCAGCTTGGAGGGCAGGGGTGGTAATTCACCCCTCCACTTT. The full variable domain, completed using reference TRBV5-4 and TRBJ1-6, is ETGVTQSPTHLIKTRGQQVTLRCSSQSGHNTVSWYQQALGQGPQFIFQYYREEENGRGNFPPRFSGLQFPNYSSELNVNALELDDSALYLCASSLEGRGGNSPLHFGNGTRLTVT.